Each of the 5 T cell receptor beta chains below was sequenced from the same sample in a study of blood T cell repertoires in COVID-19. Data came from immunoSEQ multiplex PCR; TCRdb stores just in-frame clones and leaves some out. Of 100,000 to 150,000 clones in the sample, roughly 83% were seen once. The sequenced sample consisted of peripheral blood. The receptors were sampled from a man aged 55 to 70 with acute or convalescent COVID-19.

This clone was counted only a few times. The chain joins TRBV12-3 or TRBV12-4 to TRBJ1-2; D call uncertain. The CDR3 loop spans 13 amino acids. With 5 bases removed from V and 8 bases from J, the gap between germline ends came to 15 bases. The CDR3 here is CASSSRAPGGYTF. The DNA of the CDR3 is TGTGCCAGCAGTAGCCGGGCCCCGGGAGGCTACACCTTC.

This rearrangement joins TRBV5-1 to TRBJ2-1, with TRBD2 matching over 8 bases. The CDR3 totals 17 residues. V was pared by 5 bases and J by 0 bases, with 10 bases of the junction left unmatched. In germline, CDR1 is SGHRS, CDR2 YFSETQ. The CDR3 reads CASSPRGGEGSYNEQFF. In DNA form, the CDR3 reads TGCGCCAGCAGTCCCCGGGGGGGGGAAGGCTCCTACAATGAGCAGTTCTTC.

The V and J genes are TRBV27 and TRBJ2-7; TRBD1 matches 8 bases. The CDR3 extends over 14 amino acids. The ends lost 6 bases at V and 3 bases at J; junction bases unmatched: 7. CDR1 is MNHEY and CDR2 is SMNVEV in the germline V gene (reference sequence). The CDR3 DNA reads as TGTGCCAGCAGAGGGGACAGGAGATACTACGAGCAGTACTTC. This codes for CASRGDRRYYEQYF.

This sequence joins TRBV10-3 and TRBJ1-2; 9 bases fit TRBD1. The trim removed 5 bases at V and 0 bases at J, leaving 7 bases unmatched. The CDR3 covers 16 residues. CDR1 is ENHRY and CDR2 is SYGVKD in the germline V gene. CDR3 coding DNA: TGTGCCATCAGTATACCGGGACAGGGAGCTAACTATGGCTACACCTTC. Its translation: CAISIPGQGANYGYTF.

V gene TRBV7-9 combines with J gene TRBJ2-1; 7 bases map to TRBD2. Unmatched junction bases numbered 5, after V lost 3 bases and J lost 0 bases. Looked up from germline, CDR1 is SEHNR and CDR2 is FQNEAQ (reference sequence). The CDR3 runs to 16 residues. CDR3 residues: CASSFLLAASYNEQFF. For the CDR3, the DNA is TGTGCCAGCAGCTTCCTCCTAGCGGCCTCCTACAATGAGCAGTTCTTC.